The clone carrying this T cell receptor beta chain was counted many times. This entry belongs to a study of early T cells in non-severe SARS-CoV-2 infection. V was pared by 1 base and J by 4 bases, with 8 bases between. The CDR3 covers 14 residues. The germline V gene encodes CDR1 SEHNR and CDR2 FQNEAQ (reference sequence). One entry per CDR3 protein results from TCRdb running MiXCR on the 5' RACE reads. Of about 28,000 distinct CDR3 sequences listed, under 6% are singletons. The sequenced material came from whole blood. The clonotype comes from an adult who was a healthcare worker with PCR-confirmed SARS-CoV-2 infection or an uninfected control (not recorded which). The genes are TRBV7-9 and TRBJ2-1; no definite D call. The chain's CDR3 is CASSLEAVYNEQFF. CDR3 DNA: TGTGCCAGCAGCTTAGAGGCCGTTTACAATGAGCAGTTCTTC.